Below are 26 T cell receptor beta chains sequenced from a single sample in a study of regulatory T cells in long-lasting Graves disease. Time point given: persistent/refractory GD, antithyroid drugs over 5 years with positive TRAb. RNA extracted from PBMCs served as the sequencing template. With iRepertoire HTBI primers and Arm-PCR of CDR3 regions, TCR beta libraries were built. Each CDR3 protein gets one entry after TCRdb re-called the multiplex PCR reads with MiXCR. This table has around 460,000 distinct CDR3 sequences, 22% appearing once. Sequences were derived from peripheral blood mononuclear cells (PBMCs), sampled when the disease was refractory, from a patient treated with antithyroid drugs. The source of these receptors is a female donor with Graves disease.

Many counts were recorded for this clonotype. The CDR3 reads CASSYFPSFYEQYF. As DNA, the CDR3 is TGTGCCAGCAGTTACTTCCCCTCGTTCTACGAGCAGTACTTC. The V call is TRBV6-5, the J call TRBJ2-7; D gene uncertain. V lost 1 base and J 3 bases, leaving 10 bases between the germline ends. The germline V gene encodes CDR1 MNHEY and CDR2 SVGAGI. The CDR3 is 14 amino acids.

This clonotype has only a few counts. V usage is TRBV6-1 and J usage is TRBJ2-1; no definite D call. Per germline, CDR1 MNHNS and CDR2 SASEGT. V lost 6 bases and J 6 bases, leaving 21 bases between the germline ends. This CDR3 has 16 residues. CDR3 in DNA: TGTGCCAGCAGCTTAGGTAGGGCAGCGCTTGGCAATGAGCAGTTCTTC. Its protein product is CASSLGRAALGNEQFF.

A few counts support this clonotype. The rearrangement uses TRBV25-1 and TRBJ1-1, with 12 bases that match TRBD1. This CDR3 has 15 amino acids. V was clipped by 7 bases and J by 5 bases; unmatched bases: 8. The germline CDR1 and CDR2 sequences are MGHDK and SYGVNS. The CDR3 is CASTDGTGGETEAFF. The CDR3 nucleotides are TGTGCCAGCACTGACGGGACAGGGGGCGAGACTGAAGCTTTCTTT.

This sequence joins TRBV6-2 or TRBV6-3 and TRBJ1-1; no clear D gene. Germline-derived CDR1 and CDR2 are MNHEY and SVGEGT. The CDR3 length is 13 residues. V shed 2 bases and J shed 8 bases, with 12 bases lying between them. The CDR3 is CASSYPGGREAFF. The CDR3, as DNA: TGTGCCAGCAGTTACCCGGGAGGGAGAGAAGCTTTCTTT.

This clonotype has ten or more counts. This CDR3 is CASSAPTGTNTEAFF. The DNA for the CDR3 is TGTGCCAGCAGTGCCCCGACAGGGACGAACACTGAAGCTTTCTTT. The V gene is TRBV6-1, the J gene TRBJ1-1, with TRBD1 identical over 7 bases. CDR1 and CDR2 from the germline V gene are MNHNS and SASEGT. Trimming cost V 4 bases and J 1 base; bases outside gene matches: 6. The length of the CDR3 is 15 residues.

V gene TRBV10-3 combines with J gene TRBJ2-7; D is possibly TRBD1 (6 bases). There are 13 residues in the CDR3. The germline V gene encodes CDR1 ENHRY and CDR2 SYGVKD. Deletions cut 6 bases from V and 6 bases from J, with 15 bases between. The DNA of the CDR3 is TGTGCCATCAGCAGACAGGAGAGGCTCGAGCAGTACTTC. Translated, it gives CAISRQERLEQYF.

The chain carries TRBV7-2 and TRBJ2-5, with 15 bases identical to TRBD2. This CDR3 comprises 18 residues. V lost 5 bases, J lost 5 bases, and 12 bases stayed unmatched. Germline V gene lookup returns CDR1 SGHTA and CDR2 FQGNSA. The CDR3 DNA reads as TGTGCCAGCAGCCTTGGACTAGCGGGAGGGCCCCGGCGGGAGACCCAGTACTTC. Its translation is CASSLGLAGGPRRETQYF.

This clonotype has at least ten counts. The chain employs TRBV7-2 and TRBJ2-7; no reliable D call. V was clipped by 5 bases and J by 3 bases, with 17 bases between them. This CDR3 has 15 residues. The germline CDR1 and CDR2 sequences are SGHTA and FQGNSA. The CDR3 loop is CASSIGPTTGYEQYF. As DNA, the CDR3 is TGTGCCAGCAGCATCGGACCCACGACGGGCTACGAGCAGTACTTC.

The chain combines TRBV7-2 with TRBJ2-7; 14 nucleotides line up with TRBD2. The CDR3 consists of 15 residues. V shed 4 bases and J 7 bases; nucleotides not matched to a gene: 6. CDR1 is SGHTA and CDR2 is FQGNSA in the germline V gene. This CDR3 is CASSSTSGGANEQYF. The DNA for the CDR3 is TGTGCCAGCAGCTCGACTAGCGGGGGGGCCAATGAGCAGTACTTC.

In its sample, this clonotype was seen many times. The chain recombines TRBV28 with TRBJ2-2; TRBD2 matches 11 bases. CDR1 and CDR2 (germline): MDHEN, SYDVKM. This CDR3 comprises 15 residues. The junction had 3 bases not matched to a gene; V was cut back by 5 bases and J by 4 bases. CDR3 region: CASSRLAGSTGELFF. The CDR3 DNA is TGTGCCAGCAGTAGACTAGCGGGGAGCACCGGGGAGCTGTTTTTT.

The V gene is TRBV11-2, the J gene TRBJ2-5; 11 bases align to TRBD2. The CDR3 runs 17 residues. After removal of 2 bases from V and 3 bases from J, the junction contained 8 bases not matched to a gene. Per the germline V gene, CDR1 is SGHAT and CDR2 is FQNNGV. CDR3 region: CASSLTRGTSGEETQYF. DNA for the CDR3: TGTGCCAGCAGCTTAACGCGAGGGACTAGCGGCGAAGAGACCCAGTACTTC.

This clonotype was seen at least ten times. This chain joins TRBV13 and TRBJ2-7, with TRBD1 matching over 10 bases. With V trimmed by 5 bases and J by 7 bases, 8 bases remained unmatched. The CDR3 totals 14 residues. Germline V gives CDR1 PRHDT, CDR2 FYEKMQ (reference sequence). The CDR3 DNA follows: TGTGCCAGCAGCCCCGACAGGGGGCAGAGGGAGCAGTACTTC. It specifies CASSPDRGQREQYF.

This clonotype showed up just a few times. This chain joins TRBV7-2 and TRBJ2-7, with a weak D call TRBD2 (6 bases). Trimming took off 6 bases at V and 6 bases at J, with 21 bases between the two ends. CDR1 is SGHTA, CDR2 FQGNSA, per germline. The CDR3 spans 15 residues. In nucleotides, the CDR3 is TGTGCCAGCAGTTCCCATTCGGGACTTCCAGGCGAGCAGTACTTC. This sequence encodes CASSSHSGLPGEQYF.

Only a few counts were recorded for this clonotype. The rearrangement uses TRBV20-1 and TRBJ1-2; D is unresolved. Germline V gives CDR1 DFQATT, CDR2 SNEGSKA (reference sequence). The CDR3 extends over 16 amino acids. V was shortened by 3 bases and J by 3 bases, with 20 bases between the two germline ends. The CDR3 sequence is CSARYNSPTLHYGYTF. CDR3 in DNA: TGCAGTGCTAGGTACAATAGTCCCACTCTACACTATGGCTACACCTTC.

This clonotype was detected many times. Here the CDR3 DNA reads TGTGCCAGCAGTTTAACGGACAGAACCAACTATGGCTACACCTTC. Its translation is CASSLTDRTNYGYTF. This rearrangement joins TRBV28 to TRBJ1-2, with D possibly matching TRBD1 (6 bases). The V and J ends lost 2 bases and 2 bases respectively, with 12 bases between them. Germline loops: CDR1 MDHEN, CDR2 SYDVKM. The CDR3 extends over 15 amino acids.

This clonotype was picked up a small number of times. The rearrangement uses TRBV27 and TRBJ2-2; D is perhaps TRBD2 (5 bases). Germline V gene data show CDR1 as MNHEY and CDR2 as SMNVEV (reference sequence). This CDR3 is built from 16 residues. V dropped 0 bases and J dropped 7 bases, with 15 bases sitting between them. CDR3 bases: TGTGCCAGCAGTTTATCAGAGACGGGGTTGATCGGGGAGCTGTTTTTT. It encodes CASSLSETGLIGELFF.

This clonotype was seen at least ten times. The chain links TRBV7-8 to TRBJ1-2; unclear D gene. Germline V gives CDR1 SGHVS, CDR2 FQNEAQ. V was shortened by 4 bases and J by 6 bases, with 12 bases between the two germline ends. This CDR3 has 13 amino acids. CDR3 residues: CASSSRVGHGYTF. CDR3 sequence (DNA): TGTGCCAGCAGCTCAAGGGTGGGCCATGGCTACACCTTC.

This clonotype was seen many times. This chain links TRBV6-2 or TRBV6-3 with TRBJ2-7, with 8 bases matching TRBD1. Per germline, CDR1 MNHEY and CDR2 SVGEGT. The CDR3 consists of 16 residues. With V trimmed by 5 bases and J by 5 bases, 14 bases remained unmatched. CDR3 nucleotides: TGTGCCAGCAGTGAATGGATTGGACAGGGTCGTGACGAGCAGTACTTC. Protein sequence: CASSEWIGQGRDEQYF.

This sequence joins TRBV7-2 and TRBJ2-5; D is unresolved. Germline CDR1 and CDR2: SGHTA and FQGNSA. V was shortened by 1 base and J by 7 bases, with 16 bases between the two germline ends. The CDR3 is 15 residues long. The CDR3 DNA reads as TGTGCCAGCAGCTTAGTTGCAATCTTCCAAAGGACCCAGTACTTC. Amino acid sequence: CASSLVAIFQRTQYF. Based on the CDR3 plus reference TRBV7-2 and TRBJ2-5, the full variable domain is GAGVSQSPSNKVTEKGKDVELRCDPISGHTALYWYRQSLGQGLEFLIYFQGNSAPDKSGLPSDRFSAERTGGSVSTLTIQRTQQEDSAVYLCASSLVAIFQRTQYFGPGTRLLVL.

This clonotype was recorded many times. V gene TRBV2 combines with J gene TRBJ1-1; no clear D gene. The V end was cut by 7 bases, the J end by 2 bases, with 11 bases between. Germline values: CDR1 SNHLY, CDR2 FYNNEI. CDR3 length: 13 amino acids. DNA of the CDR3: TGTGCCAGCAAAGGAGAGTTCAACACTGAAGCTTTCTTT. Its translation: CASKGEFNTEAFF.

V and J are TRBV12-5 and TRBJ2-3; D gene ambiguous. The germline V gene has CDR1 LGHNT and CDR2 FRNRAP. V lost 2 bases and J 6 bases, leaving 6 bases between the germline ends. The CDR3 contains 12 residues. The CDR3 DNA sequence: TGTGCTAGTGGTTTGAACAGCGATACGCAGTATTTT. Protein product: CASGLNSDTQYF.

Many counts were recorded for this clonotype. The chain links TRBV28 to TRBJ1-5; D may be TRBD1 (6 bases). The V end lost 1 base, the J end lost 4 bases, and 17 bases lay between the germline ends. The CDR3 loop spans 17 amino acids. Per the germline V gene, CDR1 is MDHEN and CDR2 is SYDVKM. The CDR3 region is CASSLSYRDLGNQPQHF. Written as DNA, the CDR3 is TGTGCCAGCAGTTTATCTTACAGGGATTTGGGGAATCAGCCCCAGCATTTT.

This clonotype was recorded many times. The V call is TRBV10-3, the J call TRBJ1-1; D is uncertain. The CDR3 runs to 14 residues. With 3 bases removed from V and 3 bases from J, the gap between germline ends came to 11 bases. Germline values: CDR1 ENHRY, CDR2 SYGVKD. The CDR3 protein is CAISDKAGDTEAFF. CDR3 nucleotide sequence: TGTGCCATCAGTGATAAAGCCGGGGACACTGAAGCTTTCTTT.

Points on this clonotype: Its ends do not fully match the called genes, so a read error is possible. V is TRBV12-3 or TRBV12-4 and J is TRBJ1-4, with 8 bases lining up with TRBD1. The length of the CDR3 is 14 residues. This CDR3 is CANSLRGDREKLFF. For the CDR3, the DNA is TGTGCCAACAGTTTAAGGGGGGACAGGGAAAAACTGTTTTTT.

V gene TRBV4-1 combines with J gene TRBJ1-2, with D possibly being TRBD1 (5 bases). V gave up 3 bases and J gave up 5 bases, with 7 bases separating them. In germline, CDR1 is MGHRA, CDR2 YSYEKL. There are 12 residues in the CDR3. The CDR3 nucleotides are TGCGCCAGCAGCCAGGGGGAATATGGCTACACCTTC. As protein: CASSQGEYGYTF.

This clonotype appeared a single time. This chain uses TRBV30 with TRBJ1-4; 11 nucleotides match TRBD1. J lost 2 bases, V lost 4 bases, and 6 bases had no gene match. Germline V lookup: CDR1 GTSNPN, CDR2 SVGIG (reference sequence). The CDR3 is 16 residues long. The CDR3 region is CAWNPGQGATNEKLFF. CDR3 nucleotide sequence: TGTGCCTGGAACCCCGGACAGGGGGCGACTAATGAAAAACTGTTTTTT.